This passage covers 21 T cell receptor beta chains from one sample sequenced in a study of blood T cell repertoires in COVID-19. Generated by immunoSEQ multiplex PCR, the TCRdb table keeps only in-frame clones and is missing some. This repertoire shows more than 110,000 clones, over 60% found once; its top ten account for over 4%. Material: peripheral blood. These TCRs come from a woman aged 80 or over with active or convalescent COVID-19.

This chain joins TRBV7-8 and TRBJ1-2; no clear D gene. Trimming stripped 2 bases from V and 0 bases from J, with 7 bases between. Germline V gives CDR1 SGHVS, CDR2 FQNEAQ. The CDR3 loop spans 14 amino acids. In DNA, the CDR3 is TGTGCCAGCAGCTTAAAGAGAACTAACTATGGCTACACCTTC. Encoded protein: CASSLKRTNYGYTF.

The chain uses TRBV6-5 and TRBJ1-2; D is perhaps TRBD1 (5 bases). The CDR3 contains 15 residues. V was shortened by 5 bases and J by 2 bases, with 15 bases between the two germline ends. Germline V gives CDR1 MNHEY, CDR2 SVGAGI. The CDR3 sequence is CASSPQGAGNYGYTF. The CDR3 DNA reads as TGTGCCAGCAGTCCCCAGGGCGCGGGGAACTATGGCTACACCTTC.

The chain uses TRBV28 and TRBJ2-7; D may be TRBD2 (5 bases). CDR3 size: 12 residues. The V end was cut by 6 bases, the J end by 2 bases, with 8 bases between. Per germline, CDR1 MDHEN and CDR2 SYDVKM. The CDR3 nucleotides are TGTGCCAGCAGAGCGGAAGCCTACGAGCAGTACTTC. This sequence encodes CASRAEAYEQYF.

The chain carries TRBV28 and TRBJ1-6, with 7 bases lining up with TRBD1. In germline, CDR1 is MDHEN, CDR2 SYDVKM. The J segment lost 8 bases and the V segment lost 5 bases, leaving 12 bases of the junction unmatched. The CDR3 is 16 amino acids. The CDR3 region has the DNA TGTGCCAGCAGTCCTGGGACAGCTACACTGGATTCACCCCTCCACTTT. Translation: CASSPGTATLDSPLHF.

A remark on this clone: This sample also contains other DNA sequences that code for the same CDR3. The gene calls are TRBV30 and TRBJ1-2; D possibly corresponds to TRBD1 (5 bases). V lost 3 bases and J 3 bases, leaving 11 bases between the germline ends. This CDR3 has 13 residues. Germline-derived CDR1 and CDR2 are GTSNPN and SVGIG (reference sequence). This CDR3 is CAWSRGGDYGYTF. The CDR3 region has the DNA TGTGCCTGGAGCCGGGGGGGGGACTATGGCTACACCTTC.

The chain carries TRBV6-5 and TRBJ1-2, with D possibly being TRBD1 (5 bases). CDR1 is MNHEY and CDR2 is SVGAGI in the germline V gene. V was trimmed by 8 bases and J by 7 bases, leaving 20 bases between them. The CDR3 spans 14 residues. CDR3 coding DNA: TGTGCCAGCGTATTCCTCGGTCGGGGGTTTGGCTACACCTTC. Protein: CASVFLGRGFGYTF.

The rearrangement uses TRBV12-3 or TRBV12-4 and TRBJ1-1; D not resolved. The CDR3 consists of 13 residues. V lost 6 bases and J 4 bases, leaving 12 bases between the germline ends. CDR3 nucleotides: TGTGCCAGCAGGAGAGCGGGGTCCACTGAAGCTTTCTTT. This translates into CASRRAGSTEAFF.

The V call is TRBV27, the J call TRBJ1-1, with 9 bases lining up with TRBD1. Germline V CDR1 and CDR2: MNHEY, SMNVEV (reference sequence). V shed 5 bases and J 6 bases; nucleotides not matched to a gene: 10. The CDR3 runs to 15 residues. The CDR3 nucleotides read TGTGCCAGCAGTCGACCGGGACAGGGATCTTCTGAAGCTTTCTTT. Translation: CASSRPGQGSSEAFF.

The chain uses TRBV30 and TRBJ1-6; the match to TRBD1 covers 10 bases. In germline, CDR1 is GTSNPN, CDR2 SVGIG (reference sequence). The V gene end was trimmed by 4 bases and the J gene end by 9 bases; junction bases not matched to a gene: 12. CDR3 length equals 16 residues. DNA of the CDR3: TGTGCCTGGAAAAAGGGAGGGACAGGGGTTTCTTCACCCCTCCACTTT. Amino acids: CAWKKGGTGVSSPLHF.

This clone was seen a single time. This sequence joins TRBV6-5 and TRBJ1-1; D gene uncertain. CDR1 and CDR2 (germline): MNHEY, SVGAGI. V was clipped by 6 bases and J by 1 base, with 6 bases between them. The CDR3 extends over 12 amino acids. CDR3 in amino acids: CASRYRNTEAFF. In DNA form, the CDR3 reads TGTGCCAGCAGGTATCGGAACACTGAAGCTTTCTTT.

The chain has TRBV28 and TRBJ1-2, with 7 bases that match TRBD1. Germline lookup yields CDR1 MDHEN and CDR2 SYDVKM. The CDR3 has 15 residues. V was pared by 2 bases and J by 4 bases, with 7 bases of the junction left unmatched. The CDR3 DNA follows: TGTGCCAGCAGTTTAGGTATGGGACAGCTCTATGGCTACACCTTC. This gives the protein CASSLGMGQLYGYTF.

V usage is TRBV13 and J usage is TRBJ1-1, with 12 bases aligning to TRBD1. The J segment lost 0 bases and the V segment lost 5 bases, leaving 4 bases of the junction unmatched. This CDR3 is built from 16 residues. Germline CDR1 and CDR2: PRHDT and FYEKMQ (reference sequence). CDR3 loop: CASSRDRGHLNTEAFF. The DNA of the CDR3 is TGTGCCAGCAGCCGGGACAGGGGGCATCTGAACACTGAAGCTTTCTTT.

The genes are TRBV7-9 and TRBJ2-7, with 12 bases lining up with TRBD2. V shed 6 bases and J 5 bases; nucleotides not matched to a gene: 11. This CDR3 is built from 16 residues. Germline CDR1 SEHNR, CDR2 FQNEAQ (reference sequence). Here the CDR3 DNA reads TGTGCCAGCAGACAAACTCTAGCGGGGGGGCCTGACGAGCAGTACTTC. Its protein is CASRQTLAGGPDEQYF. The whole variable domain, filled in from reference TRBV7-9 and TRBJ2-7, reads DTGVSQNPRHKITKRGQNVTFRCDPISEHNRLYWYRQTLGQGPEFLTYFQNEAQLEKSRLLSDRFSAERPKGSFSTLEIQRTEQGDSAMYLCASRQTLAGGPDEQYFGPGTRLTVT.

This clone was picked up a small number of times. The chain recombines TRBV11-2 with TRBJ2-1; 7 bases line up with TRBD1. Germline V CDR1 and CDR2: SGHAT, FQNNGV. V was pared by 1 base and J by 10 bases, with 10 bases of the junction left unmatched. CDR3 length: 15 amino acids. The CDR3 loop reads CASSLGEGGLREQFF. CDR3 nucleotide sequence: TGTGCCAGCAGCTTAGGTGAAGGGGGCTTGAGGGAGCAGTTCTTC.

J is TRBJ1-4 and V is TRBV28; no reliable D call. There are 14 residues in the CDR3. Germline V gene lookup returns CDR1 MDHEN and CDR2 SYDVKM. V lost 4 bases and J lost 7, with 13 bases in between. The CDR3 DNA sequence: TGTGCCAGCAGTTCCGAAAATGCGGCTGAAAAACTGTTTTTT. It yields the protein CASSSENAAEKLFF.

The gene calls are TRBV5-6 and TRBJ1-2; D is possibly TRBD1 (6 bases). In germline, CDR1 is SGHDT, CDR2 YYEEEE. Trimming cost V 4 bases and J 4 bases, with 17 bases left between them. This CDR3 is built from 15 residues. This chain's CDR3 is CASSLDGQGIYGYTF. CDR3 nucleotide sequence: TGTGCCAGCAGCCTAGACGGGCAGGGGATCTATGGCTACACCTTC.

The V call is TRBV7-9, the J call TRBJ2-3; 7 bases line up with TRBD2. The CDR3 extends over 15 amino acids. V was clipped by 5 bases and J by 7 bases; unmatched bases: 12. Per germline, CDR1 SEHNR and CDR2 FQNEAQ (reference sequence). CDR3 bases: TGTGCCAGCAGCCCCAGCGGGACCCTTGTGAATACGCAGTATTTT. Its translation is CASSPSGTLVNTQYF.

V is TRBV30 and J is TRBJ2-5, with a tentative D call TRBD2 (5 bases). This CDR3 has 13 residues. From germline, CDR1 is GTSNPN and CDR2 SVGIG (reference sequence). V was shortened by 2 bases and J by 2 bases, with 9 bases between the two germline ends. The CDR3 loop is CAWSSGLQETQYF. The CDR3 bases are TGTGCCTGGAGTTCGGGGTTACAAGAGACCCAGTACTTC.

The gene calls are TRBV7-8 and TRBJ2-1; 7 bases map to TRBD1. Germline trimming cut 2 bases from V and 6 bases from J; bases unmatched to any gene: 4. The CDR3 is 14 residues long. Per the germline V gene, CDR1 is SGHVS and CDR2 is FQNEAQ. CDR3 amino acids: CASSLTGVINEQFF. DNA for the CDR3: TGTGCCAGCAGCTTAACAGGGGTTATCAATGAGCAGTTCTTC.

CDR3 sequence: CAWSAIGTPNEKLFF. For the CDR3, the DNA is TGTGCCTGGAGTGCAATAGGGACACCAAATGAAAAACTGTTTTTT. The genes are TRBV30 and TRBJ1-4; tentatively, D is TRBD1 (6 bases). This CDR3 spans 15 amino acids. Germline values: CDR1 GTSNPN, CDR2 SVGIG (reference sequence). The V and J ends lost 1 base and 5 bases respectively, with 14 bases between them.

This clone showed up just a few times. This chain uses TRBV30 with TRBJ1-2; the D gene is possibly TRBD1 (6 bases). Trimming took 2 bases from V and 4 from J, leaving 23 bases between them. Germline V gives CDR1 GTSNPN, CDR2 SVGIG (reference sequence). The CDR3 is made up of 17 amino acids. CDR3 residues: CAWSSGTARGLGYGYTF. The DNA of the CDR3 is TGTGCCTGGAGTTCAGGAACCGCCAGGGGCCTAGGCTATGGCTACACCTTC.